This T cell receptor (beta chain) derives from a study of blood T cell repertoires in COVID-19. Looking at the study overall: PBMCs, B-cell-depleted T cells, or T cells provided the cDNA or gDNA that made up the material.

In the study's own analysis: Reference gene primer amplification gave nucleated cell count estimates. The repertoire was sequenced with immunoSEQ multiplex PCR; TCRdb's copy has only in-frame clones and lacks some. Clonal size and the V and J genes are those of that table, whereas D and trimming came from the DNA. Among 250,000 or so clones listed, 80% to 95% were seen once. In this sample, this clone turned up a few times. V lost 5 bases to trimming and J lost 2 bases; unmatched junction nucleotides: 8. This CDR3 is 17 amino acids long. Germline lookup yields CDR1 ENHRY and CDR2 SYGVKD. The TCR originated in a young man with COVID-19, enrolled during active disease. The chain has TRBV10-3 and TRBJ2-3; 12 bases match TRBD2. Sequenced input: peripheral blood. The CDR3 reads CAISHSLAGGVTDTQYF. CDR3 nucleotides: TGTGCCATCAGTCATTCACTAGCGGGGGGAGTCACAGATACGCAGTATTTT.